This TCR beta chain was found in a study of CD8 T cells in ankylosing spondylitis. This CDR3 comprises 15 residues. CDR1 MGHDK and CDR2 SYGVNS come from the germline V gene. The V segment lost 1 base and the J segment 5 bases; nucleotides outside the gene matches: 5. Study conclusions and caveats: Made up of about eight highly homologous variants, a TCR beta motif appeared characteristic of ankylosing spondylitis blood. A number of the motif variants had already been described in reactive arthritis synovial fluid and blood.

TCRdb itself ran the 5' RACE reads through MiXCR, one entry per CDR3 protein. The sample carries 500,000 to 550,000 distinct CDR3 sequences, more than 9.5% recorded once. This clonotype was counted between two and nine times. What it binds is unknown. The rearrangement uses TRBV25-1 and TRBJ2-1; 7 bases align to TRBD2. Sequenced input: blood, either unsorted or a sorted T cell fraction (not recorded which). This receptor was taken from a male donor with ankylosing spondylitis. CDR3: CASSESRTRNNEQFF. The CDR3 coding sequence is TGTGCCAGCAGTGAATCTAGGACTAGAAACAATGAGCAGTTCTTC.